Included here is one T cell receptor beta chain sequence, with context. The antigen remains undetermined. This entry is derived from a study of graft-versus-host responses after intestinal transplantation. The study's findings and limits: Levels of circulating GvH clones at their peak were associated with early post-transplant HvG declines.

The assay was immunoSEQ multiplex PCR, and TCRdb's table has in-frame clones only and misses some. There are tens of thousands of clones in the sample; 94% occur only once, and about 0.55% lies in the top ten. The CDR3 consists of 15 residues. Germline CDR1 and CDR2: SGHKS and YYEKEE (reference sequence). V dropped 0 bases and J dropped 9 bases, with 13 bases sitting between them. The gene calls are TRBV5-5 and TRBJ1-6; D is unclear. This TCR came from a human patient who received an intestinal transplant, so some T cells may come from the graft donor. Sequencing was performed on PBMCs, taken 156 days after intestinal transplant. The CDR3 reads CASSLVDAPGSPLHF. CDR3 nucleotide sequence: TGTGCCAGCAGCTTGGTGGACGCCCCGGGTTCACCCCTCCACTTT. The variable domain in full, with the rest retrieved from reference TRBV5-5 and TRBJ1-6, is DAGVTQSPTHLIKTRGQQVTLRCSPISGHKSVSWYQQVLGQGPQFIFQYYEKEERGRGNFPDRFSARQFPNYSSELNVNALLLGDSALYLCASSLVDAPGSPLHFGNGTRLTVT.